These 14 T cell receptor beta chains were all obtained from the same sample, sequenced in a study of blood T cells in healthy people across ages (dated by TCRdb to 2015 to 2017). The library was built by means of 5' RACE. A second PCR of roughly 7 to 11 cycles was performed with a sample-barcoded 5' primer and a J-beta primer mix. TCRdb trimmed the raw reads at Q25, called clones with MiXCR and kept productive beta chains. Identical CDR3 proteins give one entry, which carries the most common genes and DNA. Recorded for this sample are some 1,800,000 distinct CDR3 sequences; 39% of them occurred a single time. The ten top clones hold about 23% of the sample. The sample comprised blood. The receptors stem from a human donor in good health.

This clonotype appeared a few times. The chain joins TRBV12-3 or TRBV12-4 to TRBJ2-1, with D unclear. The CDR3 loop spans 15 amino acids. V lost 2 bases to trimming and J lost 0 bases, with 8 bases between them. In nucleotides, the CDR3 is TGTGCCAGCAGTTTATTGCCGAGCTCCTACAATGAGCAGTTCTTC. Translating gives CASSLLPSSYNEQFF.

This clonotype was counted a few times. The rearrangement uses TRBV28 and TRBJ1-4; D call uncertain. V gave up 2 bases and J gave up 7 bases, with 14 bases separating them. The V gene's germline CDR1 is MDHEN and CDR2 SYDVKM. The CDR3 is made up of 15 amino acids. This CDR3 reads CASSLVDRASEKLFF. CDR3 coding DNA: TGTGCCAGCAGTTTAGTGGATAGGGCCAGTGAAAAACTGTTTTTT.

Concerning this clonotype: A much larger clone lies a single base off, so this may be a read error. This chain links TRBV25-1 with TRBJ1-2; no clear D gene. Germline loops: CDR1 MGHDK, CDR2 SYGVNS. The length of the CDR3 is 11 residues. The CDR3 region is CATDWDGGYTF. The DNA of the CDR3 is TGTGCTACCGACTGGGATGGAGGCTACACCTTC.

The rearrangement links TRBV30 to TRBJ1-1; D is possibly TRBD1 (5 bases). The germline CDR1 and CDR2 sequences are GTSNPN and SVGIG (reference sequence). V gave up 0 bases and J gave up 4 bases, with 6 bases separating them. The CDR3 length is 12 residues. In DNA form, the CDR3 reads TGTGCCTGGAGTGTACAGGTCACTGAAGCTTTCTTT. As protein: CAWSVQVTEAFF.

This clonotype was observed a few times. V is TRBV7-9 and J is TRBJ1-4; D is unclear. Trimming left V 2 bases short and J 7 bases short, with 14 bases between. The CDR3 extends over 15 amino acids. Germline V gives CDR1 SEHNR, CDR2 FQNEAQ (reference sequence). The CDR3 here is CASSLITTRTEKLFF. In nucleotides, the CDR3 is TGTGCCAGCAGCTTAATCACGACCAGAACTGAAAAACTGTTTTTT. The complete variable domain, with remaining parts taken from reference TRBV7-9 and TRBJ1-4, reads DTGVSQNPRHKITKRGQNVTFRCDPISEHNRLYWYRQTLGQGPEFLTYFQNEAQLEKSRLLSDRFSAERPKGSFSTLEIQRTEQGDSAMYLCASSLITTRTEKLFFGSGTQLSVL.

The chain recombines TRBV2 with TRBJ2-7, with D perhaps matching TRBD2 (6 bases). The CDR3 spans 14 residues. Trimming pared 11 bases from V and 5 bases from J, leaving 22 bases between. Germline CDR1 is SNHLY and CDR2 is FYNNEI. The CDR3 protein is CAGTEEGRTDEQYF. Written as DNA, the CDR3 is TGTGCCGGCACCGAAGAGGGGAGGACGGACGAGCAGTACTTC.

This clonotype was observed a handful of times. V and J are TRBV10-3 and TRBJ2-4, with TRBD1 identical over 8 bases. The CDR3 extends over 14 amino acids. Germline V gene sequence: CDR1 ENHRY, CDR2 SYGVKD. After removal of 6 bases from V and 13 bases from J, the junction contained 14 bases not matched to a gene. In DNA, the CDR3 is TGTGCCATCAGGGCCCAGGACAGGGTGGGAGAGCAGTACTTC. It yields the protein CAIRAQDRVGEQYF.

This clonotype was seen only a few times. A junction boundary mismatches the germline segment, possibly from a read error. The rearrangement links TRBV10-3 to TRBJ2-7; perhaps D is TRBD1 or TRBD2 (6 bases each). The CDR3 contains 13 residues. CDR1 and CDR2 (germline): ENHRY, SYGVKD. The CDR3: CAIWRDISHEQYF. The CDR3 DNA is TGTGCCATATGGAGGGACATCTCCCACGAGCAGTACTTC.

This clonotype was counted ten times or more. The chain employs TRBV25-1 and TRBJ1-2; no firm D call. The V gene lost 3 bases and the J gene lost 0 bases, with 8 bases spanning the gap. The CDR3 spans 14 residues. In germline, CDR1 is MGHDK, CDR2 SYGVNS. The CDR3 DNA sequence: TGTGCCAGCAGTGACGGTCGGACTAACTATGGCTACACCTTC. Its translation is CASSDGRTNYGYTF.

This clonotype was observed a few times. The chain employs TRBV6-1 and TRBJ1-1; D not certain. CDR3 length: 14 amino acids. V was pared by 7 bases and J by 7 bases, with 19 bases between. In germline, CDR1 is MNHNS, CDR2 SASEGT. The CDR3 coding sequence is TGTGCCAGCACCCCCTCTACCCCGGTTGGTGAAGCTTTCTTT. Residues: CASTPSTPVGEAFF.

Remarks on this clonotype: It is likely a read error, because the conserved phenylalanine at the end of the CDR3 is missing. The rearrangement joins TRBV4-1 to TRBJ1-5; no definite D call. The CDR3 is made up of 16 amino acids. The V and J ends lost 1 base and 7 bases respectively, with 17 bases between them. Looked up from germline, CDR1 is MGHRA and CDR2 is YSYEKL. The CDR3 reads CASSQAPRGRGQPQHL. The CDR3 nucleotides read TGCGCCAGCAGCCAAGCCCCACGAGGGAGAGGGCAGCCCCAGCATCTT.

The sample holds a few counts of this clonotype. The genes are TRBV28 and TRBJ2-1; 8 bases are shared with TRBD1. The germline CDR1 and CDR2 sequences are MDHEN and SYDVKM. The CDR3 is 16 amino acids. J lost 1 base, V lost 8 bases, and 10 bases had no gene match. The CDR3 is CASRRAGGISYNEQFF. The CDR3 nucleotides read TGTGCCAGCCGTCGGGCAGGGGGCATATCCTACAATGAGCAGTTCTTC.

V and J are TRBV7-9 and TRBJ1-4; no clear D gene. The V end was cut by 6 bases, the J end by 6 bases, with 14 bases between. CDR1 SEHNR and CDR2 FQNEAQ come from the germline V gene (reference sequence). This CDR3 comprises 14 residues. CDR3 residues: CASRPRRGDEKLFF. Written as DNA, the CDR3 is TGTGCCAGCAGGCCTAGACGAGGTGATGAAAAACTGTTTTTT.

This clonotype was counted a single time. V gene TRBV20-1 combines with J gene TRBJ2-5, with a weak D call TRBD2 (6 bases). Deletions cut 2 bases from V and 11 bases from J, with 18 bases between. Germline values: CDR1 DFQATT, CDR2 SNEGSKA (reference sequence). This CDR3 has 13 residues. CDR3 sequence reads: CSARSWGDGEQYF. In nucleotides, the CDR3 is TGCAGTGCTAGAAGCTGGGGGGATGGGGAGCAGTACTTC.